These 28 T cell receptor beta chains were sequenced from one sample in a study of blood T cell repertoires in COVID-19. The data were produced by immunoSEQ multiplex PCR, yet TCRdb's version contains in-frame clones alone and is incomplete. The top ten clones hold 20% to 25% of a sample with 65,000 to 95,000 clones, around 83% of them seen once. Sequencing used peripheral blood. These receptors all come from a woman in her fifties or sixties with acute or convalescent COVID-19.

This rearrangement joins TRBV5-1 to TRBJ2-1; D remains unclear. The germline V and J ends were trimmed by 3 bases and 0 bases, with 10 bases remaining between them. This CDR3 region has 15 residues. Germline values: CDR1 SGHRS, CDR2 YFSETQ. The CDR3 DNA reads as TGCGCCAGCAGCTCTGTGCGGAACTCCTACAATGAGCAGTTCTTC. Amino acids: CASSSVRNSYNEQFF.

The chain carries TRBV5-1 and TRBJ2-7; D possibly corresponds to TRBD1 (6 bases). Germline-derived CDR1 and CDR2 are SGHRS and YFSETQ. V was clipped by 0 bases and J by 0 bases, with 10 bases between them. The CDR3 spans 15 residues. The CDR3 region has the DNA TGCGCCAGCAGCTTGGATGGGGGCGCCTCCTACGAGCAGTACTTC. It is translated as CASSLDGGASYEQYF.

V usage is TRBV7-9 and J usage is TRBJ1-4; 7 nucleotides line up with TRBD1. With V trimmed by 5 bases and J by 8 bases, 20 bases remained unmatched. The CDR3 is 18 residues long. Germline-derived CDR1 and CDR2 are SEHNR and FQNEAQ (reference sequence). The CDR3: CASSPSSHGTVGMEKLFF. Written as DNA, the CDR3 is TGTGCCAGCAGCCCCTCCTCCCACGGGACAGTGGGCATGGAAAAACTGTTTTTT.

The V and J genes are TRBV9 and TRBJ1-5; D perhaps matches TRBD1 (6 bases). The CDR3 is 14 residues long. Trimming shortened V by 1 base and J by 6 bases, and 11 bases separated the two germline ends. The germline gives CDR1 SGDLS, CDR2 YYNGEE. CDR3 in DNA: TGTGCCAGCAGCGTATCAGGGGCTCGTCAGCCCCAGCATTTT. The encoded protein is CASSVSGARQPQHF.

The chain couples TRBV19 to TRBJ1-1; D may be TRBD1 (5 bases). The V gene's germline CDR1 is LNHDA and CDR2 SQIVND (reference sequence). Trimming cost V 8 bases and J 11 bases, with 21 bases left between them. The CDR3 length is 13 residues. CDR3 in amino acids: CASGNPGYFRAFF. CDR3 coding DNA: TGTGCCAGTGGAAACCCAGGGTATTTTCGGGCTTTCTTT.

This clone appeared a single time. This sequence joins TRBV7-6 and TRBJ2-3; perhaps TRBD2 as D (5 bases). V shed 5 bases and J shed 6 bases, with 24 bases lying between them. Germline V gene sequence: CDR1 SGHVS, CDR2 FNYEAQ. This CDR3 has 17 residues. The DNA for the CDR3 is TGTGCCAGCAGCCCCCCGTCTTTGCGACCCGGGGAGGATACGCAGTATTTT. Protein product: CASSPPSLRPGEDTQYF. Based on the CDR3 plus reference TRBV7-6 and TRBJ2-3, the full variable domain is GAGVSQSPRYKVTKRGQDVALRCDPISGHVSLYWYRQALGQGPEFLTYFNYEAQQDKSGLPNDRFSAERPEGSISTLTIQRTEQRDSAMYRCASSPPSLRPGEDTQYFGPGTRLTVL.

J is TRBJ2-7 and V is TRBV5-1; a possible D gene is TRBD2 (6 bases). Germline CDR1 is SGHRS and CDR2 is YFSETQ. CDR3 size: 16 residues. The ends were cut back, 2 bases at V and 6 bases at J, with 21 bases in the middle. CDR3: CASSFRTVGRRAEQYF. The CDR3 nucleotides read TGCGCCAGCAGCTTCCGTACGGTTGGCAGGAGGGCCGAGCAGTACTTC.

The chain is built from TRBV28 and TRBJ1-5; D remains ambiguous. V was cut by 5 bases and J by 0 bases, with 8 bases left in between. The CDR3 is made up of 14 amino acids. Germline assignment: CDR1 MDHEN and CDR2 SYDVKM. This CDR3 is CASSPDSSNQPQHF. The CDR3, as DNA: TGTGCCAGCAGTCCGGACTCTAGCAATCAGCCCCAGCATTTT.

The chain recombines TRBV6-6 with TRBJ2-7; D perhaps matches TRBD1 (7 bases). V was clipped by 8 bases and J by 2 bases, with 13 bases between them. Per the germline V gene, CDR1 is MNHNY and CDR2 is SVGAGI (reference sequence). This CDR3 has 13 residues. The chain's CDR3 is CASYSGGTYEQYF. In DNA, the CDR3 is TGTGCCAGCTACTCAGGGGGGACCTACGAGCAGTACTTC.

The chain combines TRBV25-1 with TRBJ2-1; 7 bases are shared with TRBD1. This CDR3 is 12 amino acids long. The V gene's germline CDR1 is MGHDK and CDR2 SYGVNS. V shed 6 bases, J shed 4 bases, and the junction held 0 bases outside the gene matches. CDR3 sequence: CASRGQYNEQFF. The CDR3 nucleotides read TGTGCCAGCAGGGGACAGTACAATGAGCAGTTCTTC.

The chain carries TRBV10-3 and TRBJ2-3; 9 nucleotides align to TRBD1. V shed 3 bases and J 1 base; nucleotides not matched to a gene: 5. The CDR3 extends over 16 amino acids. In germline, CDR1 is ENHRY, CDR2 SYGVKD. The CDR3 sequence is CAISDFWDRGTDTQYF. In DNA form, the CDR3 reads TGTGCCATCAGTGATTTTTGGGACAGGGGCACAGATACGCAGTATTTT.

DNA of the CDR3: TGTGCCAGCAGTCCTGAGGGTGAAAAACTGTTTTTT. Protein sequence: CASSPEGEKLFF. The genes are TRBV12-3 or TRBV12-4 and TRBJ1-4; unclear D gene. The CDR3 has 12 amino acids. Trimming left V 5 bases short and J 7 bases short, with 8 bases between.

This clone was detected once. CDR3 sequence: CASSISPSAGYGYTF. CDR3 nucleotide sequence: TGTGCCAGTAGTATAAGTCCGAGTGCTGGCTATGGCTACACCTTC. The chain joins TRBV19 to TRBJ1-2, with D unclear. The V and J ends lost 2 bases and 4 bases respectively, with 14 bases between them. There are 15 residues in the CDR3. The germline CDR1 and CDR2 sequences are LNHDA and SQIVND (reference sequence).

The chain is built from TRBV5-8 and TRBJ1-4; the D gene is possibly TRBD1 (6 bases). The CDR3 is made up of 16 amino acids. Between the trimmed V and J ends, which lost 4 bases and 6 bases, there was a span of 19 bases. Germline CDR1 reads SGHTS; CDR2 reads YDEGEE. The CDR3 DNA is TGTGCCAGCAGCCAGGGGTACGGTCGCCGACATGAAAAACTGTTTTTT. This encodes CASSQGYGRRHEKLFF.

The rearrangement uses TRBV27 and TRBJ2-1; 9 positions match TRBD2. J lost 0 bases, V lost 7 bases, and 4 bases had no gene match. Germline V lookup: CDR1 MNHEY, CDR2 SMNVEV (reference sequence). The CDR3 is 15 residues long. CDR3: CASTSGIASYNEQFF. DNA for the CDR3: TGTGCCAGCACTAGCGGGATAGCCTCCTACAATGAGCAGTTCTTC.

This chain links TRBV7-2 with TRBJ1-2; TRBD1 matches at 9 bases. In germline, CDR1 is SGHTA, CDR2 FQGNSA. The CDR3 contains 14 residues. Germline trimming cut 7 bases from V and 5 bases from J; bases unmatched to any gene: 8. As DNA, the CDR3 is TGTGCCAGCACCAGGACAGGGGAGAGGTATGGCTACACCTTC. Protein: CASTRTGERYGYTF.

This rearrangement joins TRBV28 to TRBJ1-5; the D gene is possibly TRBD1 (5 bases). The CDR3 totals 14 residues. CDR1 is MDHEN, CDR2 SYDVKM, per germline. The CDR3 loop reads CALRGAKGNQPQHF. The DNA for the CDR3 is TGTGCACTACGCGGGGCTAAAGGCAATCAGCCCCAGCATTTT.

V is TRBV2 and J is TRBJ2-2, with 8 bases lining up with TRBD2. Germline assignment: CDR1 SNHLY and CDR2 FYNNEI. V gave up 7 bases and J gave up 0 bases; unmatched junction bases: 10. The CDR3 consists of 17 residues. The CDR3 DNA follows: TGTGCCAGCACCCCGGGGGCGGGGGGCCCGAACACCGGGGAGCTGTTTTTT. Its protein product is CASTPGAGGPNTGELFF. The full variable domain, with the rest looked up from reference TRBV2 and TRBJ2-2, is EPEVTQTPSHQVTQMGQEVILRCVPISNHLYFYWYRQILGQKVEFLVSFYNNEISEKSEIFDDQFSVERPDGSNFTLKIRSTKLEDSAMYFCASTPGAGGPNTGELFFGEGSRLTVL.

The CDR3 region has the DNA TGTGCCAGCAGTCTCTCCAACACAGGGGCTGAAGCTTTCTTT. This sequence encodes CASSLSNTGAEAFF. This rearrangement joins TRBV28 to TRBJ1-1, with TRBD1 matching 7 bases. J gave up 6 bases and V 5 bases, and 9 bases lay outside the gene matches. Germline V gives CDR1 MDHEN, CDR2 SYDVKM. There are 14 residues in the CDR3.

In this sample, this clone turned up once. J is TRBJ2-7 and V is TRBV28; D perhaps matches TRBD1 (7 bases). The V gene lost 7 bases and the J gene lost 3 bases, with 16 bases spanning the gap. This CDR3 is built from 14 residues. CDR1 MDHEN and CDR2 SYDVKM come from the germline V gene. DNA of the CDR3: TGTGCCAGCATCCGGAGGGACAGCATCTACGAGCAGTACTTC. Amino acid sequence: CASIRRDSIYEQYF.

The chain employs TRBV20-1 and TRBJ2-5; D is unresolved. The V end lost 3 bases, the J end lost 4 bases, and 12 bases lay between the germline ends. The CDR3 is 13 residues long. Germline V gene sequence: CDR1 DFQATT, CDR2 SNEGSKA (reference sequence). The CDR3 loop reads CSASRGSLETQYF. The CDR3 DNA sequence: TGCAGTGCTAGTCGCGGCAGTTTAGAGACCCAGTACTTC.

This clone was picked up a small number of times. This chain links TRBV4-1 with TRBJ1-4; 9 bases fit TRBD1. The CDR3 extends over 18 amino acids. J lost 3 bases, V lost 4 bases, and 12 bases had no gene match. Germline CDR1 reads MGHRA; CDR2 reads YSYEKL. Here the CDR3 DNA reads TGCGCCAGCAGCCGAGAGGGGACAGGGACGTTATCTAATGAAAAACTGTTTTTT. Amino acid sequence: CASSREGTGTLSNEKLFF.

The V call is TRBV2, the J call TRBJ1-2; 8 bases align to TRBD1. Germline V CDR1 and CDR2: SNHLY, FYNNEI. The junction had 3 bases not matched to a gene; V was cut back by 2 bases and J by 1 base. The CDR3 contains 15 residues. CDR3 bases: TGTGCCAGCAGTGAACTGACAGGGGTTAACTATGGCTACACCTTC. Amino acid sequence: CASSELTGVNYGYTF.

J is TRBJ2-1 and V is TRBV10-2; a possible D gene is TRBD1 (5 bases). This CDR3 has 16 amino acids. Trimming took 2 bases from V and 0 from J, leaving 11 bases between them. Looked up from germline, CDR1 is WSHSY and CDR2 is SAAADI. The CDR3, as DNA: TGCGCCAGCAGTGAGAGGGGTTCAAGCTCCTACAATGAGCAGTTCTTC. Its protein is CASSERGSSSYNEQFF.

The chain recombines TRBV9 with TRBJ1-1, with a possible D match to TRBD1 (5 bases). Trimming removed 5 bases from V and 2 bases from J, with 19 bases in between. Germline V gives CDR1 SGDLS, CDR2 YYNGEE. There are 16 residues in the CDR3. The CDR3 DNA follows: TGTGCCAGCAGGGGAGGGGCGCCCAATCCTAACACTGAAGCTTTCTTT. Amino acid sequence: CASRGGAPNPNTEAFF.

This clone appeared many times. The DNA for the CDR3 is TGTGCCAGCAGCTTAGCGGGCAGCTCCTACGAGCAGTACTTC. It yields the protein CASSLAGSSYEQYF. The chain combines TRBV7-6 with TRBJ2-7, with D unclear. Germline CDR1 reads SGHVS; CDR2 reads FNYEAQ. V was trimmed by 0 bases and J by 0 bases, leaving 6 bases between them. CDR3 size: 14 residues.

This chain links TRBV14 with TRBJ1-1; perhaps TRBD1 as D (6 bases). Germline-derived CDR1 and CDR2 are SGHDN and FVKESK. Trimming stripped 5 bases from V and 8 bases from J, with 15 bases between. The CDR3 is 13 amino acids. This CDR3 is CASSLGQNREAFF. CDR3 bases: TGTGCCAGCAGCTTAGGACAGAATAGAGAAGCTTTCTTT.

CDR3 in amino acids: CAWSPTGRRAFF. The CDR3 nucleotides are TGTGCCTGGAGTCCTACAGGGCGAAGAGCTTTCTTT. J is TRBJ1-1 and V is TRBV30; weak D call: TRBD1 (6 bases). CDR1 and CDR2 (germline): GTSNPN, SVGIG (reference sequence). The CDR3 runs to 12 residues. Trimming left V 2 bases short and J 10 bases short, with 14 bases between.